The text below deals with one TCR beta chain. In the same sample, other DNA sequences code for this CDR3. The entry originates in a study of blood T cell repertoires in COVID-19. As for the study in general: Nucleic acid was either cDNA or gDNA, and it came from T cells, B-cell-depleted T cells, or PBMCs.

Participants' reported clinical history set cohort assignment. Each recovered donor of Cohort 3 presented with two negative PCRs, clearance, or symptom resolution. Only in-frame clones appear in the TCRdb table, and some are missing; sequencing was by immunoSEQ multiplex PCR. The data hold 270,000 or so clones, with roughly nine tenths observed a single time. Germline V gene sequence: CDR1 SGHTA, CDR2 FQGNSA. Trimming cost V 2 bases and J 0 bases; bases outside gene matches: 0. This CDR3 is 15 amino acids long. The clonotype originates from a young woman who had recovered from COVID-19. What was sequenced was PBMCs or T cells enriched from blood (not recorded which). The J gene is TRBJ2-1, the V gene TRBV7-2; 8 nucleotides match TRBD2. The CDR3 loop reads CASSLSGSSYNEQFF. As DNA, the CDR3 is TGTGCCAGCAGCTTAAGCGGGAGCTCCTACAATGAGCAGTTCTTC.